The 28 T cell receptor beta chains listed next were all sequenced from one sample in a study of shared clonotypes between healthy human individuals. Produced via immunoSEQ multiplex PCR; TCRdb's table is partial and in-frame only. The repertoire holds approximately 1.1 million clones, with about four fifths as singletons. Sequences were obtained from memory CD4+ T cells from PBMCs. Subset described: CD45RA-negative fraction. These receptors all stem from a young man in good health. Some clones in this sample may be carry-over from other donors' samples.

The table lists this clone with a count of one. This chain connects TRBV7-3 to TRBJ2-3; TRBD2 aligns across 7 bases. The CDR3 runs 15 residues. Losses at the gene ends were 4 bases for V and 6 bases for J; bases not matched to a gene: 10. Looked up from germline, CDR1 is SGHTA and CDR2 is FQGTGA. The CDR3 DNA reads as TGTGCCAGCAGCTCCACGGGGACTATCACGGATACGCAGTATTTT. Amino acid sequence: CASSSTGTITDTQYF.

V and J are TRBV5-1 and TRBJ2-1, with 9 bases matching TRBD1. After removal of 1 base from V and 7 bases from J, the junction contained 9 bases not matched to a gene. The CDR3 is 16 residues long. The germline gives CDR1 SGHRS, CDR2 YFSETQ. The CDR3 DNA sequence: TGCGCCAGCAGCTTGAGGCGGACAGGGGATCTGAATGAGCAGTTCTTC. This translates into CASSLRRTGDLNEQFF.

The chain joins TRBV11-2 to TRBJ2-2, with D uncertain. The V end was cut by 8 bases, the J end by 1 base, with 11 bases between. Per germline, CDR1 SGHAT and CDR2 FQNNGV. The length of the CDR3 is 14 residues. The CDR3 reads CASQAQGNTGELFF. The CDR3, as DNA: TGTGCCAGCCAGGCCCAAGGGAACACCGGGGAGCTGTTTTTT.

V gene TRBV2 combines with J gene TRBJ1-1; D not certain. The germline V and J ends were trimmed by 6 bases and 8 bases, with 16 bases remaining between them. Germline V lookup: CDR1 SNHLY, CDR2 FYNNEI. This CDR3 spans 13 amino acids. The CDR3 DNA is TGTGCCAGCAGACCCGACCAGCACGGGGAAGCTTTCTTT. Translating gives CASRPDQHGEAFF.

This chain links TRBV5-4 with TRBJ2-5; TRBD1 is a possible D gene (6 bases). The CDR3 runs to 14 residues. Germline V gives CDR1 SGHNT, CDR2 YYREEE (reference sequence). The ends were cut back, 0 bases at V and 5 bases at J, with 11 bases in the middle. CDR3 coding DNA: TGTGCCAGCAGCTTGGGGGGGACATCGGAGACCCAGTACTTC. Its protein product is CASSLGGTSETQYF.

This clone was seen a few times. The CDR3 here is CASSLELAVETQYF. Written as DNA, the CDR3 is TGCGCCAGCAGCTTGGAGCTAGCGGTAGAGACCCAGTACTTC. The chain has TRBV5-1 and TRBJ2-5, with 7 nucleotides matching TRBD2. V lost 0 bases to trimming and J lost 4 bases; unmatched junction nucleotides: 3. The germline V gene has CDR1 SGHRS and CDR2 YFSETQ. The CDR3 is 14 amino acids.

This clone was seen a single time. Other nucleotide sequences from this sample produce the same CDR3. CDR3 region: CASSLGQGLTGELFF. CDR3 DNA: TGTGCCAGCAGCTTGGGACAGGGGTTGACCGGGGAGCTGTTTTTT. The chain employs TRBV5-4 and TRBJ2-2; TRBD1 agrees at 8 bases. The CDR3 sequence is 15 residues long. Germline V gene lookup returns CDR1 SGHNT and CDR2 YYREEE (reference sequence). After removal of 0 bases from V and 5 bases from J, the junction contained 3 bases not matched to a gene.

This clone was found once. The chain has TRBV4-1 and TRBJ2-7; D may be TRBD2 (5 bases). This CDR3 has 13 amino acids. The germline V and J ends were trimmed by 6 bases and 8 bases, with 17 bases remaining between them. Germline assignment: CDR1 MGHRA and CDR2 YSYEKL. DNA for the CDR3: TGCGCCAGCAGTGTCGATCCGGGGTTCAAGCAGTACTTC. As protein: CASSVDPGFKQYF.

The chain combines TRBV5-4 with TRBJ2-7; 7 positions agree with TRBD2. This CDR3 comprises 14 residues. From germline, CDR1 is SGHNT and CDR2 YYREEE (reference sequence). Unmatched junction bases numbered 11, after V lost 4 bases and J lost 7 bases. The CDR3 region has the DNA TGTGCCAGCAGCCCCCTCCCGCTAGCGGTAGAGCAGTACTTC. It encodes CASSPLPLAVEQYF.

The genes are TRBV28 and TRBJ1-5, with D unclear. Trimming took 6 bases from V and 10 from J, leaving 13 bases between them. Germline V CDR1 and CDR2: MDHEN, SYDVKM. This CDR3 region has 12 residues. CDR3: CASSLPRRPQHF. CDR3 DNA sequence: TGTGCCAGCAGCCTCCCTAGGCGACCCCAGCATTTT. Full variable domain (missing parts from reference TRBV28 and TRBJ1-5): DVKVTQSSRYLVKRTGEKVFLECVQDMDHENMFWYRQDPGLGLRLIYFSYDVKMKEKGDIPEGYSVSREKKERFSLILESASTNQTSMYLCASSLPRRPQHFGDGTRLSIL.

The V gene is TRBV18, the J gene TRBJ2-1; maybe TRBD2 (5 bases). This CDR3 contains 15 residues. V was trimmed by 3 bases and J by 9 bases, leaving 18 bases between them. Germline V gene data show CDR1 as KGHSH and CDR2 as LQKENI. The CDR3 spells CASSPLLVVGGEQFF. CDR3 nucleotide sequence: TGTGCCAGCTCACCCTTACTAGTGGTGGGTGGTGAGCAGTTCTTC.

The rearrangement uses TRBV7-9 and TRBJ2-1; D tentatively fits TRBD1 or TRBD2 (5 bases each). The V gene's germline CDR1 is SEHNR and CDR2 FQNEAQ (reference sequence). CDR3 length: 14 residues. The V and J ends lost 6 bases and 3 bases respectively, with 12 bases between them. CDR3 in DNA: TGTGCCAGCAGGGGGCCGGGGTACTACAATGAGCAGTTCTTC. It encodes CASRGPGYYNEQFF.

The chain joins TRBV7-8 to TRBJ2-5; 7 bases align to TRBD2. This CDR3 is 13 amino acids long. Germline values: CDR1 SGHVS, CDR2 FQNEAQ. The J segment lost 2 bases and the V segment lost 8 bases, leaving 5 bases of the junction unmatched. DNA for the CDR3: TGTGCCAGCGGGAGGGTGACTCAAGAGACCCAGTACTTC. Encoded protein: CASGRVTQETQYF.

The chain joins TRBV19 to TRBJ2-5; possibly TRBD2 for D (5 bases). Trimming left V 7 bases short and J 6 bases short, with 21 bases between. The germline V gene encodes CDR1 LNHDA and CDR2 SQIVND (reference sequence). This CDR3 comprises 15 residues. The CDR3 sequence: CASTKVERVMKTQYF. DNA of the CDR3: TGTGCCAGTACCAAGGTCGAGAGGGTTATGAAGACCCAGTACTTC.

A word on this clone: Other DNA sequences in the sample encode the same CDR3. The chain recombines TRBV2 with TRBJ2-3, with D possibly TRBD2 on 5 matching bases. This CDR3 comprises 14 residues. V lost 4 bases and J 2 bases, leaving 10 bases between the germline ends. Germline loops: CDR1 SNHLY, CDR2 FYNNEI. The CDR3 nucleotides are TGTGCCAGCAGTGGGCTAGCTAACACAGATACGCAGTATTTT. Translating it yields CASSGLANTDTQYF.

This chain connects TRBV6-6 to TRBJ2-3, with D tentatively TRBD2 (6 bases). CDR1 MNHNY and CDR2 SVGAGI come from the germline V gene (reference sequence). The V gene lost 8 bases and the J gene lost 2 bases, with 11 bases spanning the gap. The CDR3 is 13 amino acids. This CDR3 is CASGRGSTDTQYF. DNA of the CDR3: TGTGCCAGCGGGCGGGGCTCCACAGATACGCAGTATTTT.

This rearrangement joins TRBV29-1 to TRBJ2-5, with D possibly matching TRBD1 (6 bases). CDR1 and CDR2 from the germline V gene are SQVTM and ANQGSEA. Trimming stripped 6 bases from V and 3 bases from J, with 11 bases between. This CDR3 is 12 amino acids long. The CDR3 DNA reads TGCAGCGTGGCACAGGGAAAAGAGACCCAGTACTTC. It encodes CSVAQGKETQYF.

This CDR3 is CASRRRGGEGTDTQYF. The DNA for the CDR3 is TGCGCCAGCCGTAGGAGGGGTGGAGAGGGCACAGATACGCAGTATTTT. This sequence joins TRBV5-1 and TRBJ2-3, with D possibly matching TRBD2 (6 bases). Trimming removed 7 bases from V and 1 base from J, with 19 bases in between. This CDR3 region has 16 residues. Germline-derived CDR1 and CDR2 are SGHRS and YFSETQ. The variable domain in full, with the rest retrieved from reference TRBV5-1 and TRBJ2-3, is KAGVTQTPRYLIKTRGQQVTLSCSPISGHRSVSWYQQTPGQGLQFLFEYFSETQRNKGNFPGRFSGRQFSNSRSEMNVSTLELGDSALYLCASRRRGGEGTDTQYFGPGTRLTVL.

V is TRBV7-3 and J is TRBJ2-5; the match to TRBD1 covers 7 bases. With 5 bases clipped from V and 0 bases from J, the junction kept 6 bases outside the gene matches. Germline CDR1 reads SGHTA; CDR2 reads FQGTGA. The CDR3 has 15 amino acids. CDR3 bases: TGTGCCAGCAGCCCCGGACAGGCAGACCAAGAGACCCAGTACTTC. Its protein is CASSPGQADQETQYF. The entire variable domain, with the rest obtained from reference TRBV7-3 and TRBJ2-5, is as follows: GAGVSQTPSNKVTEKGKYVELRCDPISGHTALYWYRQSLGQGPEFLIYFQGTGAADDSGLPNDRFFAVRPEGSVSTLKIQRTERGDSAVYLCASSPGQADQETQYFGPGTRLLVL.

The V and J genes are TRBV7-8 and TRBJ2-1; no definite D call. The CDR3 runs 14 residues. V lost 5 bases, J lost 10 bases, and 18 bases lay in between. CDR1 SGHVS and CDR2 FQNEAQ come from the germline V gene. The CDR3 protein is CASSPLTGYVEQFF. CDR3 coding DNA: TGTGCCAGCAGCCCCTTAACGGGCTATGTCGAGCAGTTCTTC.

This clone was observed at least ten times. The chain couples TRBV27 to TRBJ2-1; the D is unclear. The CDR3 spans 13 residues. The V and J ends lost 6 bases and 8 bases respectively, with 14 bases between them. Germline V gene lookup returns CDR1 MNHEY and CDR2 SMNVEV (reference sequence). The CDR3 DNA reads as TGTGCCAGCAGCCAAAATTTTGGGGATGAGCAGTTCTTC. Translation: CASSQNFGDEQFF.

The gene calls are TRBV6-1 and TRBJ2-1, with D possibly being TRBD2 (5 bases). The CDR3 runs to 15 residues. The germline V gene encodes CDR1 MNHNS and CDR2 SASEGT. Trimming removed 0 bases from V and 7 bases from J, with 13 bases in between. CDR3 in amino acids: CASSEAGAGLNEQFF. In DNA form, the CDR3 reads TGTGCCAGCAGTGAAGCGGGAGCCGGTCTAAATGAGCAGTTCTTC.

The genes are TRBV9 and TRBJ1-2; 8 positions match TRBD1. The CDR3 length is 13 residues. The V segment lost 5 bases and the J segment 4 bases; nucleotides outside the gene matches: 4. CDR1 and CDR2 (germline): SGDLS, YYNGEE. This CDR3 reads CASRYDRGYGYTF. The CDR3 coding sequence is TGTGCCAGCAGGTACGACAGGGGCTATGGCTACACCTTC. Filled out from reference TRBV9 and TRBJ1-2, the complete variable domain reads DSGVTQTPKHLITATGQRVTLRCSPRSGDLSVYWYQQSLDQGLQFLIQYYNGEERAKGNILERFSAQQFPDLHSELNLSSLELGDSALYFCASRYDRGYGYTFGSGTRLTVV.

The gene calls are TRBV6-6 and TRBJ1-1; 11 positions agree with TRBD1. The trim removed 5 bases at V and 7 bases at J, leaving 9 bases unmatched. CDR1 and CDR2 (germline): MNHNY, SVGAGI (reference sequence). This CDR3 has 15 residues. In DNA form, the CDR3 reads TGTGCCAGCAGTCCACGGACAGGGGGCCGGATTGAAGCTTTCTTT. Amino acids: CASSPRTGGRIEAFF.

The CDR3 is CASSIAGGPGETQYF. CDR3 in DNA: TGTGCCAGCAGTATAGCGGGAGGGCCAGGGGAGACCCAGTACTTC. The chain combines TRBV6-1 with TRBJ2-5; 11 positions agree with TRBD2. In germline, CDR1 is MNHNS, CDR2 SASEGT. This CDR3 is 15 amino acids long. Trimming at V came to 5 bases and at J to 5 bases, leaving 7 bases not matched to a gene.

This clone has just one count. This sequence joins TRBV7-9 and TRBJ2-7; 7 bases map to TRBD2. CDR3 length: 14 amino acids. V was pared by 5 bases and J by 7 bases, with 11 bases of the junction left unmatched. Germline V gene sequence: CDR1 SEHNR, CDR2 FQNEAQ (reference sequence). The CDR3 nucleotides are TGTGCCAGCAGCCTCTTAGCGGGCCGGGGAGAGCAGTACTTC. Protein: CASSLLAGRGEQYF. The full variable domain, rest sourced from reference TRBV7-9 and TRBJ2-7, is DTGVSQNPRHKITKRGQNVTFRCDPISEHNRLYWYRQTLGQGPEFLTYFQNEAQLEKSRLLSDRFSAERPKGSFSTLEIQRTEQGDSAMYLCASSLLAGRGEQYFGPGTRLTVT.

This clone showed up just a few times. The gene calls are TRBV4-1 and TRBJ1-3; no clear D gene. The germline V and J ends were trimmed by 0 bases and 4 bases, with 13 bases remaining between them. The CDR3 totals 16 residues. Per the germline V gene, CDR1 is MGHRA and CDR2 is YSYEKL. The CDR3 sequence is CASSQDHRSPGNTIYF. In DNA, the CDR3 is TGCGCCAGCAGCCAAGATCATAGAAGTCCCGGAAACACCATATATTTT.

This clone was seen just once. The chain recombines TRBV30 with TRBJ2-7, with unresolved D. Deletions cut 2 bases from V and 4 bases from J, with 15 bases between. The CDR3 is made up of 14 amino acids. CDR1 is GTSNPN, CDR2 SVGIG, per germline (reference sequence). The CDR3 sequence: CAWSLSSQGYEQYF. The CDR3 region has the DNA TGTGCCTGGAGTCTAAGTTCTCAAGGATACGAGCAGTACTTC.